A single sample gave rise to the 3 T cell receptor beta chains below, sequenced in a study of OX40 agonist ivuxolimab in advanced cancers. Library construction relied on the immunoSEQ multiplex PCR assay. TCRdb retrieved this table from immuneACCESS and kept in-frame rearrangements only. Not all clones are present; in checked studies, unresolved V genes account for under half, and no reason is known for the remainder. Within this sample are around 80,000 clones, with 87% of them counted one time only. Under 0.35% of the sample rests with the top ten. The sequencing used CD4+ or CD8+ T cells sorted from blood, collected in a trial of the OX40 agonist ivuxolimab. Every receptor here comes from an adult with an advanced solid tumor such as melanoma, head and neck, liver or kidney cancer.

This clone was found a few times. DNA of the CDR3: TGTGCCAGCAGCCGGGACAGCCGCTCTGGAAACACCATATATTTT. This gives the protein CASSRDSRSGNTIYF. The chain recombines TRBV5-4 with TRBJ1-3, with 7 bases aligning to TRBD1. Germline V gene data show CDR1 as SGHNT and CDR2 as YYREEE (reference sequence). The CDR3 is made up of 15 amino acids. V was clipped by 4 bases and J by 0 bases; unmatched bases: 4.

The V and J genes are TRBV2 and TRBJ1-4; TRBD1 is a possible D gene (6 bases). The germline V gene has CDR1 SNHLY and CDR2 FYNNEI. Trimming removed 6 bases at V and 7 bases at J, with 18 bases between. The CDR3 sequence is 15 residues long. The CDR3 sequence is CASRTQGTVSEKLFF. CDR3 DNA sequence: TGTGCCAGCAGGACACAGGGAACTGTTAGTGAAAAACTGTTTTTT. The variable domain in full, completed from reference TRBV2 and TRBJ1-4, reads EPEVTQTPSHQVTQMGQEVILRCVPISNHLYFYWYRQILGQKVEFLVSFYNNEISEKSEIFDDQFSVERPDGSNFTLKIRSTKLEDSAMYFCASRTQGTVSEKLFFGSGTQLSVL.

The CDR3 sequence: CASSGVVPTEAFF. The CDR3 region has the DNA TGTGCCAGCAGCGGGGTGGTGCCCACTGAAGCTTTCTTT. This rearrangement joins TRBV28 to TRBJ1-1; D remains ambiguous. Trimming removed 6 bases from V and 4 bases from J, with 12 bases in between. This CDR3 comprises 13 residues. Germline V gene data show CDR1 as MDHEN and CDR2 as SYDVKM.